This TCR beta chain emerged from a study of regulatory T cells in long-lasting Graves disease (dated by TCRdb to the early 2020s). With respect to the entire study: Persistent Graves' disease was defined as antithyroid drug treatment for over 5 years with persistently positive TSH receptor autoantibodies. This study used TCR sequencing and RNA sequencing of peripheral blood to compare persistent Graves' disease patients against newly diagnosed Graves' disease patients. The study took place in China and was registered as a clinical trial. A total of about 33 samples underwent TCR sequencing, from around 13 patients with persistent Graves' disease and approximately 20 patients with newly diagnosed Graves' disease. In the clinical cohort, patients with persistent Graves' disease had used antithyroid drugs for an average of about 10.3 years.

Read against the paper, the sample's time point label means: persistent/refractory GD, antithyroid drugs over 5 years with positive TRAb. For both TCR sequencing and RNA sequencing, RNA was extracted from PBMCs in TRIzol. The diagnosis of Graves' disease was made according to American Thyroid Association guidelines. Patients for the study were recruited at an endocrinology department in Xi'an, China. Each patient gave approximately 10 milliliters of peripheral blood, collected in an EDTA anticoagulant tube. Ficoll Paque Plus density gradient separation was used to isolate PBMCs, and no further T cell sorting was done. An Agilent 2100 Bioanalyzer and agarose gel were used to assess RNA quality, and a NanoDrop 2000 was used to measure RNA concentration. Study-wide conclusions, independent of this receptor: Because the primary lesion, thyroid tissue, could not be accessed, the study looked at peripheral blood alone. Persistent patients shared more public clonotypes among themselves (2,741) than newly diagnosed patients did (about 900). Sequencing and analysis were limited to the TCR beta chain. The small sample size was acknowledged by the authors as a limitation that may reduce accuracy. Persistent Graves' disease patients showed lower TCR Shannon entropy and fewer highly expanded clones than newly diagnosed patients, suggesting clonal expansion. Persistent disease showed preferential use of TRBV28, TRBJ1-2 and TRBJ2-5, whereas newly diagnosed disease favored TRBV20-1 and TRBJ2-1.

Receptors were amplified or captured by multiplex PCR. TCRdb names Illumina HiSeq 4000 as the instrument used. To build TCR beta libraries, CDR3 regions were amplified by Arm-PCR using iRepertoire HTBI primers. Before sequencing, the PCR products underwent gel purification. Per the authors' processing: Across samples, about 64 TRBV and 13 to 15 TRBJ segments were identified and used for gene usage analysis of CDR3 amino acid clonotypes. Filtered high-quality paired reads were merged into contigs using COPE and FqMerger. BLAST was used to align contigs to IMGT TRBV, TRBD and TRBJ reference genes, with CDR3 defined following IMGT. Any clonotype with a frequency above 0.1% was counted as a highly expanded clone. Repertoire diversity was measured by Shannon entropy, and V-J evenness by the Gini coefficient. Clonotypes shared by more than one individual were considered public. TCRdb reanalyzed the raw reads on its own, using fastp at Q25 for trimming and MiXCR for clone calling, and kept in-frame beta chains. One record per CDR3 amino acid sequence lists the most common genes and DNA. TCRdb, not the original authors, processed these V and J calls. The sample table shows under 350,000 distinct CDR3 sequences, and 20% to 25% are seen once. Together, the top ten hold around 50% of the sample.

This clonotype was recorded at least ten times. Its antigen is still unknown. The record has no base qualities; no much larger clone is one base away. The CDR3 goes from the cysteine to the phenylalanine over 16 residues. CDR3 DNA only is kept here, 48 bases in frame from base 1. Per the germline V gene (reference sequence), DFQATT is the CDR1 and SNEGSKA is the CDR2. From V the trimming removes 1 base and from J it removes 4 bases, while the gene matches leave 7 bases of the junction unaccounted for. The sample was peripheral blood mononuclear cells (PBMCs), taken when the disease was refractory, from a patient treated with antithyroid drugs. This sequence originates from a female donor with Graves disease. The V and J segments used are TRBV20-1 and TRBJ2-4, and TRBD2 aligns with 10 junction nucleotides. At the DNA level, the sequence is TGCAGTGCTAGAGGACCGACTAGCGGGCCAAAAAACATTCAGTACTTC. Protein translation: CSARGPTSGPKNIQYF.